The 8 T cell receptor beta chains listed next were all sequenced from one sample in a study of CD8+ T cells in alopecia areata (dated by TCRdb to 2017 to 2018). This sample's time point label indicates: 20 to 30 weeks on oral tofacitinib. Sample treatment or condition, as interpreted from the label and publication: oral pan-JAK inhibitor, 5-10 mg twice daily. Library preparation was by the immunoSEQ multiplex PCR assay. RNA was extracted from all samples and reverse transcribed into cDNA as template for TCR sequencing. This is the immuneACCESS table as TCRdb keeps it, with only in-frame sequences that have V and J called. A part of the clones is gone; compared with another copy, unresolved V genes explain less than half, and the rest is unexplained. Within this sample are 95,000 to 120,000 clones, with roughly three fifths of them counted one time only. The ten largest account for more than 3% of the sample.

Sequencing used CD4+ T cells sorted from blood, obtained at week 24, from a patient treated with tofacitinib. These receptors all come from a human donor with alopecia areata.

The genes are TRBV5-1 and TRBJ2-5; D gene uncertain. The germline CDR1 and CDR2 sequences are SGHRS and YFSETQ. Between the trimmed V and J ends, which lost 9 bases and 4 bases, there was a span of 19 bases. CDR3 length equals 14 residues. CDR3 DNA sequence: TGCGCCACCCGGGTAGATCCAGTGGGAGAGACCCAGTACTTC. Protein sequence: CATRVDPVGETQYF.

In its sample, this clone was seen a few times. V is TRBV7-2 and J is TRBJ2-7; 9 bases map to TRBD1. V lost 5 bases, J lost 3 bases, and 5 bases stayed unmatched. The CDR3 runs 14 residues. The germline V gene encodes CDR1 SGHTA and CDR2 FQGNSA. CDR3 residues: CASSPGQGFYEQYF. CDR3 in DNA: TGTGCCAGCAGCCCGGGACAGGGCTTCTACGAGCAGTACTTC.

V is TRBV7-2 and J is TRBJ1-2; 7 bases align to TRBD1. This CDR3 comprises 14 residues. CDR1 and CDR2 from the germline V gene are SGHTA and FQGNSA. Trimming took 0 bases from V and 7 from J; bases not matched to a gene: 5. CDR3 bases: TGTGCCAGCAGCTTAGCGCGGGGACAGAGTGGCTACACCTTC. Translation: CASSLARGQSGYTF.

This clone showed up just a few times. V is TRBV27 and J is TRBJ2-2, with 10 positions matching TRBD2. The V gene's germline CDR1 is MNHEY and CDR2 SMNVEV (reference sequence). CDR3 length: 15 amino acids. Unmatched junction bases numbered 4, after V lost 3 bases and J lost 6 bases. The CDR3 nucleotides read TGTGCCAGCAGTTTCAGCGGGGGGGCCGCCGGGGAGCTGTTTTTT. It translates to CASSFSGGAAGELFF.

V is TRBV25-1 and J is TRBJ1-1; no definite D call. The V gene lost 3 bases and the J gene lost 3 bases, with 8 bases spanning the gap. Germline V lookup: CDR1 MGHDK, CDR2 SYGVNS. The CDR3 totals 13 residues. CDR3 sequence (DNA): TGTGCCAGCAGTGATAAGGGTCACACTGAAGCTTTCTTT. Protein product: CASSDKGHTEAFF.

As concerns this clone: The sample has other DNA sequences that encode this CDR3 too. V usage is TRBV30 and J usage is TRBJ1-2, with no clear D. The germline V and J ends were trimmed by 1 base and 2 bases, with 5 bases remaining between them. This CDR3 is built from 12 residues. The germline V gene has CDR1 GTSNPN and CDR2 SVGIG (reference sequence). CDR3 sequence (DNA): TGTGCCTGGAGTGCCGGAAACTATGGCTACACCTTC. As protein: CAWSAGNYGYTF.

This clone came up a few times. V gene TRBV5-4 combines with J gene TRBJ2-1, with D maybe TRBD1 (5 bases). Germline V lookup: CDR1 SGHNT, CDR2 YYREEE (reference sequence). The V end lost 4 bases, the J end lost 3 bases, and 14 bases lay between the germline ends. The CDR3 totals 15 residues. CDR3: CASSGQSGFYNEQFF. CDR3 nucleotide sequence: TGTGCCAGCAGCGGACAATCAGGGTTCTACAATGAGCAGTTCTTC.

This clone came up once. This chain uses TRBV6-5 with TRBJ2-2, with 10 bases lining up with TRBD2. The germline CDR1 and CDR2 sequences are MNHEY and SVGAGI. The V and J ends lost 5 bases and 4 bases, in that order; junction bases with no gene match: 4. This CDR3 has 15 amino acids. CDR3 loop: CASSPGLAVTGELFF. In DNA form, the CDR3 reads TGTGCCAGCAGTCCCGGACTAGCGGTCACCGGGGAGCTGTTTTTT.